This section outlines one T cell receptor beta chain sequence together with its context. Its antigen is undetermined. TCRdb's copy holds only in-frame clones and misses some; the assay was immunoSEQ multiplex PCR. The sample yields more than 85,000 clones, roughly 89% seen once. CDR3 length: 12 residues. V lost 4 bases, J lost 1 base, and 4 bases lay in between. Per the germline V gene, CDR1 is LNHDA and CDR2 is SQIVND (reference sequence). This sample stems from a study of T cell responses to AZD1222 COVID-19 vaccine. General study points: Once two AZD1222 doses were given, Spike-specific TCR breadth and depth went up. Recipients of AZD1222 seropositive at baseline numbered only 5 to 7. In all cases, repertoires were sampled only after the peak T cell response.

This sequence joins TRBV19 and TRBJ1-2, with no clear D. Sequencing was performed on peripheral blood, taken 28 days after the second AZD1222 dose. The TCR sequence derives from an adult who received the AZD1222 COVID-19 vaccine. Here the CDR3 reads CASSTVNYGYTF. The CDR3 region has the DNA TGTGCCAGTAGTACGGTTAACTATGGCTACACCTTC.